The 7 T cell receptor beta chains reported below all come from one sample, sequenced in a study of blood T cells in healthy people across ages. Then a second PCR, running about 6 to 12 cycles, was carried out with a sample-barcoded 5' primer and a J-beta primer mix. TCRdb ran MiXCR on the 5' RACE reads and lists one entry per CDR3 protein. The sample lists over 750,000 distinct CDR3 sequences; 25% were seen once. These data were also filed under a second study, of T cells of mothers and their children.

The sequenced material came from blood. The receptors shown here come from a boy younger than 18 in good health.

The V gene is TRBV28, the J gene TRBJ2-2; TRBD2 aligns across 7 bases. Germline V lookup: CDR1 MDHEN, CDR2 SYDVKM. V lost 2 bases to trimming and J lost 1 base; unmatched junction nucleotides: 1. This CDR3 is 15 amino acids long. CDR3 region: CASSLTSVNTGELFF. Written as DNA, the CDR3 is TGTGCCAGCAGTTTAACTAGCGTGAACACCGGGGAGCTGTTTTTT.

This clonotype has just a few counts. The rearrangement links TRBV20-1 to TRBJ2-1, with D perhaps TRBD1 (5 bases). This CDR3 is built from 15 residues. Between the trimmed V and J ends, which lost 3 bases and 6 bases, there was a span of 18 bases. Per germline, CDR1 DFQATT and CDR2 SNEGSKA (reference sequence). The CDR3 DNA sequence: TGCAGTGCTAGGCTCTTCGGTGAAAGGGGCAATGAGCAGTTCTTC. Its translation: CSARLFGERGNEQFF.

This clonotype turned up a few times. The V call is TRBV14, the J call TRBJ1-2; weak D call: TRBD1 (6 bases). The CDR3 has 14 amino acids. Germline V gene data show CDR1 as SGHDN and CDR2 as FVKESK. V dropped 1 base and J dropped 4 bases, with 10 bases sitting between them. CDR3 DNA: TGTGCCAGCAGCCAAGTTGCAGGGGCCTATGGCTACACCTTC. It is translated as CASSQVAGAYGYTF. Drawing the rest from reference TRBV14 and TRBJ1-2, the complete variable domain is EAGVTQFPSHSVIEKGQTVTLRCDPISGHDNLYWYRRVMGKEIKFLLHFVKESKQDESGMPNNRFLAERTGGTYSTLKVQPAELEDSGVYFCASSQVAGAYGYTFGSGTRLTVV.

This clonotype came up a few times. The J gene is TRBJ2-5, the V gene TRBV7-8; 13 bases are shared with TRBD2. Trimming cost V 2 bases and J 3 bases; bases outside gene matches: 6. The CDR3 sequence is 17 residues long. Germline V lookup: CDR1 SGHVS, CDR2 FQNEAQ. CDR3 in amino acids: CASSLSGLAGTKETQYF. The CDR3 DNA follows: TGTGCCAGCAGCTTATCGGGACTAGCGGGGACGAAAGAGACCCAGTACTTC.

This clonotype was seen a few times. The chain carries TRBV6-5 and TRBJ2-3; 13 positions match TRBD2. The CDR3 totals 17 residues. V trimming: 1 base; J trimming: 5 bases; junction bases outside the gene matches: 6. CDR1 is MNHEY, CDR2 SVGAGI, per germline. The CDR3 is CASSYWGTSGELDTQYF. CDR3 sequence (DNA): TGTGCCAGCAGTTACTGGGGGACTAGCGGGGAACTAGATACGCAGTATTTT.

The rearrangement links TRBV7-9 to TRBJ2-1; no clear D. Looked up from germline, CDR1 is SEHNR and CDR2 is FQNEAQ (reference sequence). CDR3 size: 17 residues. V was shortened by 1 base and J by 1 base, with 14 bases between the two germline ends. CDR3 sequence reads: CASSLEAVGPSYNEQFF. The CDR3 nucleotides are TGTGCCAGCAGCTTAGAGGCTGTCGGGCCGTCCTACAATGAGCAGTTCTTC. Using reference TRBV7-9 and TRBJ2-1 for the parts outside the CDR3, the full variable domain is DTGVSQNPRHKITKRGQNVTFRCDPISEHNRLYWYRQTLGQGPEFLTYFQNEAQLEKSRLLSDRFSAERPKGSFSTLEIQRTEQGDSAMYLCASSLEAVGPSYNEQFFGPGTRLTVL.

There are a few counts of this clonotype. V usage is TRBV4-2 and J usage is TRBJ2-5; D may correspond to TRBD1 or TRBD2 (5 bases each). Trimming pared 3 bases from V and 4 bases from J, leaving 15 bases between. Germline CDR1 reads LGHNA; CDR2 reads YNFKEQ. CDR3 length: 15 amino acids. DNA for the CDR3: TGTGCCAGCAGCCACGGGCCTAGTGGGGGAGAGACCCAGTACTTC. Its protein is CASSHGPSGGETQYF.